The 32 T cell receptor beta chains given below trace back to one sample, sequenced in a study of PD-L1 blockade in urothelial cancer. Noted time point: pretreatment peripheral blood. Assay: immunoSEQ multiplex PCR; the TCRdb copy retains only in-frame clones and omits some. The sample contains 95,000 to 100,000 clones, over 75% of which appear only once. Sample: PBMCs, taken around atezolizumab (anti-PD-L1) treatment. These receptors originate from a man aged 55 to 69 with urothelial cancer.

This clone has a count of ten or more. The chain links TRBV11-2 to TRBJ2-7, with D possibly being TRBD2 (6 bases). This CDR3 comprises 18 residues. Trimming took 1 base from V and 0 from J, leaving 19 bases between them. Germline-derived CDR1 and CDR2 are SGHAT and FQNNGV. The CDR3 nucleotides are TGTGCCAGCAGCTTAGGGATCGGCAGGGAGGCTCTCTCCTACGAGCAGTACTTC. Translating it yields CASSLGIGREALSYEQYF.

The V call is TRBV4-3, the J call TRBJ2-5, with D unresolved. The V end lost 0 bases, the J end lost 5 bases, and 7 bases lay between the germline ends. Germline lookup yields CDR1 LGHNA and CDR2 YSLEER. This CDR3 is built from 13 residues. CDR3 amino acids: CASSQDVVETQYF. Here the CDR3 DNA reads TGCGCCAGCAGCCAAGATGTCGTCGAGACCCAGTACTTC.

The chain employs TRBV2 and TRBJ2-7; 8 bases align to TRBD2. The CDR3 extends over 14 amino acids. Germline values: CDR1 SNHLY, CDR2 FYNNEI. With V trimmed by 6 bases and J by 1 base, 5 bases remained unmatched. The chain's CDR3 is CASRFSGASYEQYF. The CDR3 nucleotides read TGTGCCAGCAGGTTTAGCGGGGCTTCCTACGAGCAGTACTTC.

This sequence joins TRBV6-1 and TRBJ1-1, with a weak D call TRBD1 (6 bases). The CDR3 spans 13 residues. V dropped 5 bases and J dropped 4 bases, with 11 bases sitting between them. Germline V gene data show CDR1 as MNHNS and CDR2 as SASEGT. The CDR3 DNA sequence: TGTGCCAGCAGTACCGGGACAATCACTGAAGCTTTCTTT. Protein product: CASSTGTITEAFF.

The V call is TRBV25-1, the J call TRBJ1-2; no firm D call. The CDR3 is 11 amino acids. Germline assignment: CDR1 MGHDK and CDR2 SYGVNS. Trimming took off 4 bases at V and 4 bases at J, with 4 bases between the two ends. CDR3 bases: TGTGCCAGCAGTGCAGGCTATGGCTACACCTTC. Translated: CASSAGYGYTF.

The chain combines TRBV6-4 with TRBJ2-3; 10 bases map to TRBD2. Germline loops: CDR1 MRHNA, CDR2 SNTAGT. V trimming: 8 bases; J trimming: 0 bases; junction bases outside the gene matches: 11. The CDR3 runs to 17 residues. CDR3 sequence (DNA): TGTGCCAGCGAGGGGCTAGCGGGAGACTCTAGCACAGATACGCAGTATTTT. Its translation: CASEGLAGDSSTDTQYF.

This clone came up a few times. The CDR3: CASSAGTPNEQFF. CDR3 DNA: TGTGCCAGCAGCGCCGGGACTCCCAATGAGCAGTTCTTC. The chain recombines TRBV7-9 with TRBJ2-1; D may be TRBD2 (6 bases). The CDR3 is made up of 13 amino acids. Germline values: CDR1 SEHNR, CDR2 FQNEAQ (reference sequence). The germline V and J ends were trimmed by 5 bases and 6 bases, with 11 bases remaining between them.

The V call is TRBV7-9, the J call TRBJ2-1; 7 bases agree with TRBD2. J gave up 5 bases and V 3 bases, and 7 bases lay outside the gene matches. CDR1 SEHNR and CDR2 FQNEAQ come from the germline V gene (reference sequence). The CDR3 totals 15 residues. This CDR3 reads CASSFFGGSHNEQFF. The CDR3 bases are TGTGCCAGCAGCTTTTTCGGCGGGAGCCACAATGAGCAGTTCTTC.

This rearrangement joins TRBV11-2 to TRBJ2-7; D gene ambiguous. The CDR3 extends over 12 amino acids. Trimming left V 4 bases short and J 0 bases short, with 4 bases between. In germline, CDR1 is SGHAT, CDR2 FQNNGV. CDR3 sequence (DNA): TGTGCCAGCAGCTATCTCTCCTACGAGCAGTACTTC. This gives the protein CASSYLSYEQYF.

The CDR3 here is CASSHRQGSYEQYF. The CDR3 DNA reads TGTGCCAGCAGCCACAGACAGGGGAGCTACGAGCAGTACTTC. This chain uses TRBV7-2 with TRBJ2-7, with 8 bases that match TRBD1. This CDR3 has 14 residues. CDR1 is SGHTA, CDR2 FQGNSA, per germline. V lost 5 bases to trimming and J lost 3 bases; unmatched junction nucleotides: 6. Based on the CDR3 plus reference TRBV7-2 and TRBJ2-7, the full variable domain is GAGVSQSPSNKVTEKGKDVELRCDPISGHTALYWYRQSLGQGLEFLIYFQGNSAPDKSGLPSDRFSAERTGGSVSTLTIQRTQQEDSAVYLCASSHRQGSYEQYFGPGTRLTVT.

The V gene is TRBV19, the J gene TRBJ1-1; D perhaps matches TRBD1 (5 bases). CDR1 LNHDA and CDR2 SQIVND come from the germline V gene (reference sequence). Trimming stripped 7 bases from V and 3 bases from J, with 15 bases between. This CDR3 comprises 14 residues. The CDR3, as DNA: TGTGCCAGTACCCCGACTCGGGGGGACACTGAAGCTTTCTTT. It specifies CASTPTRGDTEAFF.

The chain uses TRBV5-1 and TRBJ2-1; tentatively, D is TRBD1 (7 bases). The CDR3 loop spans 14 amino acids. V was clipped by 4 bases and J by 9 bases, with 17 bases between them. Germline V CDR1 and CDR2: SGHRS, YFSETQ. The CDR3 loop reads CASSPTHQGGEQFF. The CDR3 nucleotides read TGCGCCAGCAGCCCGACGCACCAGGGGGGTGAGCAGTTCTTC.

V usage is TRBV5-1 and J usage is TRBJ2-7; 16 nucleotides agree with TRBD2. The CDR3 spans 16 residues. The germline V gene has CDR1 SGHRS and CDR2 YFSETQ. V lost 3 bases, J lost 7 bases, and 7 bases stayed unmatched. CDR3 DNA: TGCGCCAGCAGCTCGGGACTAGCGGGAGGGCCCGGGGAGCAGTACTTC. This encodes CASSSGLAGGPGEQYF.

In its sample, this clone was seen once. The rearrangement joins TRBV28 to TRBJ1-4, with D perhaps TRBD1 (5 bases). From germline, CDR1 is MDHEN and CDR2 SYDVKM. CDR3 length: 16 residues. V was cut by 6 bases and J by 6 bases, with 20 bases left in between. Here the CDR3 DNA reads TGTGCCAGCAGCCGTAGATCCCCAGGGCGGCATGAAAAACTGTTTTTT. It specifies CASSRRSPGRHEKLFF. Complete variable domain (other parts from reference TRBV28 and TRBJ1-4): DVKVTQSSRYLVKRTGEKVFLECVQDMDHENMFWYRQDPGLGLRLIYFSYDVKMKEKGDIPEGYSVSREKKERFSLILESASTNQTSMYLCASSRRSPGRHEKLFFGSGTQLSVL.

The gene calls are TRBV5-1 and TRBJ2-1; 7 bases agree with TRBD2. The CDR3 length is 15 residues. Trimming took 6 bases from V and 1 from J; bases not matched to a gene: 7. CDR1 is SGHRS, CDR2 YFSETQ, per germline. CDR3 nucleotides: TGCGCCAGCACCCTTACTAGCGCATCCTACAATGAGCAGTTCTTC. As protein: CASTLTSASYNEQFF.

This clone turned up a few times. This rearrangement joins TRBV14 to TRBJ2-2; 7 bases match TRBD2. The length of the CDR3 is 16 residues. The germline V gene has CDR1 SGHDN and CDR2 FVKESK. V shed 1 base, J shed 4 bases, and the junction held 6 bases outside the gene matches. The chain's CDR3 is CASSQVAGAITGELFF. CDR3 DNA sequence: TGTGCCAGCAGCCAAGTGGCGGGAGCGATCACCGGGGAGCTGTTTTTT.

This clone was found a few times. J is TRBJ2-5 and V is TRBV27, with 8 bases lining up with TRBD1. Germline trimming cut 4 bases from V and 2 bases from J; bases unmatched to any gene: 6. Germline CDR1 MNHEY, CDR2 SMNVEV (reference sequence). The CDR3 extends over 15 amino acids. The CDR3 spells CASSSRDRTQETQYF. The CDR3 DNA is TGTGCCAGCAGTTCCAGGGACAGGACTCAAGAGACCCAGTACTTC.

This clone was counted only a few times. The chain links TRBV9 to TRBJ2-2; 8 nucleotides match TRBD2. V lost 3 bases and J lost 6; bases outside the gene matches: 4. Germline V gene data show CDR1 as SGDLS and CDR2 as YYNGEE. The CDR3 totals 14 residues. CDR3 loop: CASSERESPGELFF. The CDR3 coding sequence is TGTGCCAGCAGCGAGCGGGAGAGCCCCGGGGAGCTGTTTTTT.

V usage is TRBV6-1 and J usage is TRBJ1-1, with 8 bases fitting TRBD1. Per the germline V gene, CDR1 is MNHNS and CDR2 is SASEGT. This CDR3 has 15 amino acids. J gave up 6 bases and V 8 bases, and 14 bases lay outside the gene matches. The CDR3 nucleotides are TGTGCCAGCCTTACACAATTTGACAGGGGAGCTGAAGCTTTCTTT. This encodes CASLTQFDRGAEAFF.

This sequence joins TRBV20-1 and TRBJ2-5, with D hard to call. CDR1 and CDR2 from the germline V gene are DFQATT and SNEGSKA (reference sequence). Trimming removed 7 bases at V and 5 bases at J, with 11 bases between. This CDR3 has 11 residues. CDR3 region: CSVNGVETQYF. In nucleotides, the CDR3 is TGCAGTGTCAACGGTGTGGAGACCCAGTACTTC.

The chain combines TRBV7-9 with TRBJ2-3; perhaps TRBD2 as D (5 bases). Between the trimmed V and J ends, which lost 6 bases and 2 bases, there was a span of 9 bases. There are 13 residues in the CDR3. Germline V CDR1 and CDR2: SEHNR, FQNEAQ (reference sequence). CDR3 bases: TGTGCCAGCAGACGGGATTCCACAGATACGCAGTATTTT. Protein product: CASRRDSTDTQYF.

The chain joins TRBV19 to TRBJ1-2, with 9 bases identical to TRBD1. V shed 5 bases, J shed 7 bases, and the junction held 14 bases outside the gene matches. The CDR3 covers 16 residues. Germline-derived CDR1 and CDR2 are LNHDA and SQIVND (reference sequence). CDR3 protein: CASSGRGDRALFGYTF. The CDR3 region has the DNA TGTGCCAGTAGTGGAAGAGGGGACAGGGCGCTTTTTGGCTACACCTTC.

The chain couples TRBV7-2 to TRBJ2-5; 8 nucleotides agree with TRBD1. Germline CDR1 reads SGHTA; CDR2 reads FQGNSA. V shed 5 bases and J 4 bases; nucleotides not matched to a gene: 3. The CDR3 runs to 13 residues. Here the CDR3 reads CASSPGQGETQYF. As DNA, the CDR3 is TGTGCCAGCAGCCCCGGACAGGGAGAGACCCAGTACTTC.

The CDR3 spells CASSLAGGELFF. The CDR3 coding sequence is TGCGCCAGCAGCTTGGCCGGCGGGGAGCTGTTTTTT. The V and J genes are TRBV5-1 and TRBJ2-2, with D hard to call. Trimming pared 0 bases from V and 7 bases from J, leaving 4 bases between. Per germline, CDR1 SGHRS and CDR2 YFSETQ. CDR3 length: 12 amino acids.

This chain uses TRBV5-1 with TRBJ2-1; 8 bases fit TRBD2. Per germline, CDR1 SGHRS and CDR2 YFSETQ. The J segment lost 8 bases and the V segment lost 0 bases, leaving 7 bases of the junction unmatched. The CDR3 is 15 amino acids. In DNA form, the CDR3 reads TGCGCCAGCAGCTTGGCCAGCGGGAGCTTATATGAGCAGTTCTTC. Translated: CASSLASGSLYEQFF.

This chain links TRBV2 with TRBJ2-3, with 11 bases fitting TRBD2. The CDR3 has 17 residues. The junction had 13 bases not matched to a gene; V was cut back by 6 bases and J by 5 bases. The germline V gene has CDR1 SNHLY and CDR2 FYNNEI. The CDR3, as DNA: TGTGCCAGCAGCGTGGGACTAGCGGTTGGATTGGGAGATACGCAGTATTTT. As protein: CASSVGLAVGLGDTQYF.

V is TRBV25-1 and J is TRBJ2-1; 7 bases map to TRBD1. This CDR3 is 15 amino acids long. Germline assignment: CDR1 MGHDK and CDR2 SYGVNS. Unmatched junction bases numbered 4, after V lost 0 bases and J lost 5 bases. The chain's CDR3 is CASSEYYRGDNEQFF. As DNA, the CDR3 is TGTGCCAGCAGTGAATACTACAGGGGTGACAATGAGCAGTTCTTC.

CDR3 DNA sequence: TGTGCCAGCAGTTACTCGAGGCTAGCCGGGGAGCTGTTTTTT. This translates into CASSYSRLAGELFF. The chain has TRBV6-5 and TRBJ2-2; no reliable D call. CDR1 and CDR2 (germline): MNHEY, SVGAGI. Trimming cost V 0 bases and J 6 bases, with 8 bases left between them. CDR3 length: 14 residues.

This clone was counted only a few times. This chain uses TRBV30 with TRBJ1-5; 10 bases are shared with TRBD1. The CDR3 extends over 13 amino acids. CDR1 is GTSNPN and CDR2 is SVGIG in the germline V gene (reference sequence). J was trimmed by 6 bases and V by 5 bases; bases with no gene match: 4. CDR3 in DNA: TGTGCCTGGGGGGGACAGGGGTCTCAGCCCCAGCATTTT. This sequence encodes CAWGGQGSQPQHF.

The chain uses TRBV7-8 and TRBJ2-5; a weak D match, TRBD2 (6 bases). Germline CDR1 SGHVS, CDR2 FQNEAQ. The length of the CDR3 is 12 residues. V was trimmed by 2 bases and J by 5 bases, leaving 6 bases between them. In DNA, the CDR3 is TGTGCCAGCAGCTTAAGCGGGGAGACCCAGTACTTC. Its protein product is CASSLSGETQYF.

The chain carries TRBV28 and TRBJ2-7; 8 bases are shared with TRBD2. CDR1 MDHEN and CDR2 SYDVKM come from the germline V gene. Trimming at V came to 5 bases and at J to 0 bases, leaving 12 bases not matched to a gene. CDR3 length: 17 amino acids. This chain's CDR3 is CASSSLSSGLLSYEQYF. DNA of the CDR3: TGTGCCAGCAGTAGCCTTTCTAGCGGGCTCCTCTCCTACGAGCAGTACTTC.

For the CDR3, the DNA is TGTGCCAGCAGCTCCTGGACTAGCGGGAGTGACGAGCAGTACTTC. Translating it yields CASSSWTSGSDEQYF. The rearrangement links TRBV7-8 to TRBJ2-7; 13 bases match TRBD2. Trimming took 4 bases from V and 5 from J; bases not matched to a gene: 5. The CDR3 contains 15 residues. The V gene's germline CDR1 is SGHVS and CDR2 FQNEAQ.